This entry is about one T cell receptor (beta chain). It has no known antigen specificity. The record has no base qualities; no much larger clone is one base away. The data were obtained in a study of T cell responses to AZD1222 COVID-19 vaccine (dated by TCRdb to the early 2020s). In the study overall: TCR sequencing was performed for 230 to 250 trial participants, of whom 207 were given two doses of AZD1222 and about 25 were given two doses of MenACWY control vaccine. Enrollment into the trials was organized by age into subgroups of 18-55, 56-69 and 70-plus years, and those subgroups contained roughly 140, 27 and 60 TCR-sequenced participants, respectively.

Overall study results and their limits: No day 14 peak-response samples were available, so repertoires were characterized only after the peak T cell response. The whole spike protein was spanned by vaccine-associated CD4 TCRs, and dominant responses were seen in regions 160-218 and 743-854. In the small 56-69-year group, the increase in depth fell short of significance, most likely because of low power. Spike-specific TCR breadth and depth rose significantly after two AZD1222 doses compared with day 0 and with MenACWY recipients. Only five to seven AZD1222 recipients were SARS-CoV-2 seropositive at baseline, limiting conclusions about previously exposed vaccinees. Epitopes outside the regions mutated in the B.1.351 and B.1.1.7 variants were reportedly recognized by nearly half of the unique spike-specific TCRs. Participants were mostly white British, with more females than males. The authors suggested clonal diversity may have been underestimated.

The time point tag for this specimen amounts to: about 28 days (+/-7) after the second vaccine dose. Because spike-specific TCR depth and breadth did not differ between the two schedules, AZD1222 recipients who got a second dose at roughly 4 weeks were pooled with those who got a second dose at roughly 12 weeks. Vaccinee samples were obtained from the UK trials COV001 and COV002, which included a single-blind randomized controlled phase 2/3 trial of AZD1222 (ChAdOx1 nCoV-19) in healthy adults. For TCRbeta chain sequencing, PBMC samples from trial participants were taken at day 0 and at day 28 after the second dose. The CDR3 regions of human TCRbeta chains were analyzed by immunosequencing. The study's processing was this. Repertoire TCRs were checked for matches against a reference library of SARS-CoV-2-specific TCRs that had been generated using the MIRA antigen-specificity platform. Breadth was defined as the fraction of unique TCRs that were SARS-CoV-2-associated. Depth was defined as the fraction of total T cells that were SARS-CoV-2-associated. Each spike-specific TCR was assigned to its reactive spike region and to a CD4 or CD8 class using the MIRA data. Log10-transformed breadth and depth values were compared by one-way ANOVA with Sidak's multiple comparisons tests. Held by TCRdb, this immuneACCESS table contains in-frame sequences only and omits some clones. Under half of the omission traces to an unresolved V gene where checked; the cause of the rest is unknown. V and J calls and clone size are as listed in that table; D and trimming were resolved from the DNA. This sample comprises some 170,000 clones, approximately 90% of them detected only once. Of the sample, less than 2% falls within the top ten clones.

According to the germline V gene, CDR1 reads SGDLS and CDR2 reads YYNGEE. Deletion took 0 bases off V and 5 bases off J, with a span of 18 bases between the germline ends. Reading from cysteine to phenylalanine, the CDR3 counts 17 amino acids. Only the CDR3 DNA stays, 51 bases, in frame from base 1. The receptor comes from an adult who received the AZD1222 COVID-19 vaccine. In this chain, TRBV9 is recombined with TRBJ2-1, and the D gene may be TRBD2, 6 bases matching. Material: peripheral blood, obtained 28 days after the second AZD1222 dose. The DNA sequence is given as TGTGCCAGCAGCGTAGGTCGGGAGCGGGTGATCGACAATGAGCAGTTCTTC. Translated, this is CASSVGRERVIDNEQFF.